This T cell receptor (beta chain) is from a study of early T cells in non-severe SARS-CoV-2 infection. CDR3 length: 13 amino acids. V lost 0 bases, J lost 3 bases, and 6 bases lay in between. Looked up from germline, CDR1 is MNHEY and CDR2 is SVGAGI. TCRdb called the 5' RACE reads again in MiXCR, with one record for every CDR3 protein. The profile shows tens of thousands of distinct CDR3 sequences, roughly an eighth of them singletons. This TCR was sampled from an adult who was a healthcare worker with PCR-confirmed SARS-CoV-2 infection or an uninfected control (not recorded which). The sequencing sample was made of whole blood. The gene calls are TRBV6-5 and TRBJ2-7; D gene ambiguous. CDR3: CASSYSNSYEQYF. The DNA of the CDR3 is TGTGCCAGCAGTTACTCGAATAGCTACGAGCAGTACTTC.